This T cell receptor (beta chain) was profiled in a study of blood T cell repertoires in COVID-19. All enrollees were roughly 18 to 100 years old and from about 24 US areas. Assay used: immunoSEQ multiplex PCR; TCRdb lists only in-frame clones, some missing. In the table there are roughly 320,000 clones, 90% of which are singletons. This CDR3 has 12 residues. Germline V gives CDR1 LNHDA, CDR2 SQIVND (reference sequence). The V and J ends lost 4 bases and 6 bases respectively, with 10 bases between them. Material: PBMCs or T cells enriched from blood (not recorded which). The chain is built from TRBV19 and TRBJ2-7, with D possibly being TRBD2 (6 bases). The sequence was obtained from a woman in her 30s who had been exposed to COVID-19. The chain's CDR3 is CASSKTGGEQYF. The CDR3 bases are TGTGCCAGTAGTAAAACCGGGGGCGAGCAGTACTTC.